This entry describes one TCR beta chain. The method was immunoSEQ multiplex PCR; TCRdb's version includes in-frame clones alone and lacks a portion of them. This table lists some 180,000 clones. This sample is drawn from a study of control samples from healthy donors and cancer patients. This clonotype was obtained from a woman aged 30 to 39 in good health. The source material was blood.

The CDR3 DNA follows: TGCGCCAGCAGCACGACACTGCACTCTGGGGCCAACGTCCTGACTTTC. Its translation: CASSTTLHSGANVLTF. V and J are TRBV5-1 and TRBJ2-6; D is uncertain. The CDR3 loop spans 16 amino acids. Per germline, CDR1 SGHRS and CDR2 YFSETQ. Trimming removed 4 bases from V and 0 bases from J, with 11 bases in between.